This TCR beta chain is from a study of blood T cell repertoires in COVID-19 (dated by TCRdb to 2018 to 2021). Describing the broader study: Samples from collaborators originated in the United States, Italy and Spain and spanned both the acute and convalescent phases of COVID-19. The repertoires were made available in a free public database intended to serve as a resource for research on the immune response to SARS-CoV-2. A de-identified subject ID, COVID-19 status, age in years and sex were almost always included in the sample metadata. The prospective study material was composed of cDNA or gDNA derived from T cells, B-cell-depleted T cells, or PBMCs. Deeply sampled blood TCRbeta repertoires from subjects exposed to, actively infected with, or recovered from COVID-19 were included in the dataset. Where available, HLA class I and class II types were taken from metadata supplied by the sample provider and were not determined by assay-based typing. The samples were drawn from the first 160 participants of the ongoing ImmuneRACE study and from 1,254 subjects provided by 6 global collaborators. The paper as a whole reports these results and caveats: The quantity of clinical and demographic metadata differed by source and by participant and was supplied without curation.

Samples from volunteer blood donors who had recovered from COVID-19 were contributed by a second Seattle source. Whole blood was collected in K2EDTA tubes by collaborating institutions according to the institutions' own protocols. For TCRbeta analysis, collaborator samples were shipped as frozen whole blood, as isolated PBMCs, or as DNA extracted from either sample type. Its CDR3 holds 17 amino acids, cysteine through phenylalanine. Left in the record is the CDR3 DNA by itself, 51 bases read in frame from the first base. The germline V gene specifies SGHAT as CDR1 and FQNNGV as CDR2. Germline trimming: 2 bases from V, 5 bases from J; junction bases outside gene matches: 10. The immunoSEQ Assay, a bias-controlled multiplex PCR, was used to amplify TCRbeta CDR3 regions from genomic DNA. In the paper's pipeline: The number of nucleated cells in each sample was estimated by amplification of reference gene primers within the assay. Sequence reads were collapsed and filtered to measure the absolute abundance of every unique TCRbeta CDR3 rearrangement. For each sample, productive Simpson clonality was calculated as the square root of Simpson's diversity index across productive rearrangements. As stored in TCRdb, this immuneACCESS dataset retains in-frame rearrangements with V and J assigned. A fraction of the clones does not appear; measured against another copy, unresolved V genes explain less than half of the discrepancy, and the remainder lacks a known reason. V and J calls and clone size are those listed in that table; D and trimming were worked out from the DNA. A total of under 300,000 clones appear in this sample, 84% of them only once. The ten top clones hold 2% to 2.5% of the sample.

Of note for this clone: It has no known antigen specificity. One base away there is no much larger clone; base qualities are not given.

The sequence was obtained from a man in his forties or fifties who had recovered from COVID-19. The material sequenced was peripheral blood. The chain uses TRBV11-2 and TRBJ2-7; TRBD1 agrees with 12 junctional bases. The sequenced DNA: TGTGCCAGCAGCTTATTGGGGGCAGGGACAGGGGGCGACGAGCAGTACTTC. This sequence encodes CASSLLGAGTGGDEQYF.